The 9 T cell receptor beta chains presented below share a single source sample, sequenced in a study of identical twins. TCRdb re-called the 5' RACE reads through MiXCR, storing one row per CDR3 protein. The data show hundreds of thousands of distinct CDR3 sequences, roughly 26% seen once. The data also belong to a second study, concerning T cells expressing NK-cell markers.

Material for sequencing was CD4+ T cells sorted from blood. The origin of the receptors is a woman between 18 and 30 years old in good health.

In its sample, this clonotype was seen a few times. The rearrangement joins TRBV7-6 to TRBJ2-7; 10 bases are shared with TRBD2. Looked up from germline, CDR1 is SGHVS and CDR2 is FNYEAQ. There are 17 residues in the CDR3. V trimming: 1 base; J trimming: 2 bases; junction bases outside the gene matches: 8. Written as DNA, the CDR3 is TGTGCCAGCAGCTTAGACAGCGGGGGGGCCGGGACCTACGAGCAGTACTTC. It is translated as CASSLDSGGAGTYEQYF.

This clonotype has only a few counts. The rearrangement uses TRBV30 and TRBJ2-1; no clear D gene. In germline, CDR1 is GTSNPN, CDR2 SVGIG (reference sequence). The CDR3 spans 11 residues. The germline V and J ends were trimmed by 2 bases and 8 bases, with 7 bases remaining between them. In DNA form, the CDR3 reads TGTGCCTGGAGTCCCAGCGATGAGCAGTTCTTC. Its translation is CAWSPSDEQFF.

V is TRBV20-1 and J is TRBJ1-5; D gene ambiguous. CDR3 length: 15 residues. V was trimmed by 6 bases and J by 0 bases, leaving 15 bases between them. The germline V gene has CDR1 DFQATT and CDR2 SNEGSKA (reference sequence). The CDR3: CSAQARAYSNQPQHF. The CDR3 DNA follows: TGCAGTGCCCAAGCCCGGGCGTATAGCAATCAGCCCCAGCATTTT.

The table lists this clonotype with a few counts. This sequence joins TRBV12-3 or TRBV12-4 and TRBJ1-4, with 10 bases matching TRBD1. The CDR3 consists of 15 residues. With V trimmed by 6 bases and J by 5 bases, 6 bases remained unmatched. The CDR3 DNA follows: TGTGCCAGCAGCCGACAGGGGGCATGGAATGAAAAACTGTTTTTT. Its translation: CASSRQGAWNEKLFF.

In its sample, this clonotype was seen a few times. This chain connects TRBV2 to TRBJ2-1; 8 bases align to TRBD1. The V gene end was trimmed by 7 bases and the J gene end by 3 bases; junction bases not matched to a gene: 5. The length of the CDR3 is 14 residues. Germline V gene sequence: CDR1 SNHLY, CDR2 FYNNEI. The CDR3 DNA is TGTGCCAGCACCAGGACAGGGTACTACAATGAGCAGTTCTTC. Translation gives CASTRTGYYNEQFF.

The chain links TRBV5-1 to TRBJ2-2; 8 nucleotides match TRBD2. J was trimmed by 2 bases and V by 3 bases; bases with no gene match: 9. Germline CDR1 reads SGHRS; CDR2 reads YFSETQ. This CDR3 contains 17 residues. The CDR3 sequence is CASSSQGLAYNTGELFF. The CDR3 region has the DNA TGCGCCAGCAGCTCTCAAGGACTAGCTTATAACACCGGGGAGCTGTTTTTT. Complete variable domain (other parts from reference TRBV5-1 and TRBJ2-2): KAGVTQTPRYLIKTRGQQVTLSCSPISGHRSVSWYQQTPGQGLQFLFEYFSETQRNKGNFPGRFSGRQFSNSRSEMNVSTLELGDSALYLCASSSQGLAYNTGELFFGEGSRLTVL.

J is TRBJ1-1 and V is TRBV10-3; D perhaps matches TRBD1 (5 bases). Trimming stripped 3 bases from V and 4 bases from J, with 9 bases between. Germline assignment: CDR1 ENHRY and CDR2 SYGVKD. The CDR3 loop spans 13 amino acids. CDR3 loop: CAISEGVGTEAFF. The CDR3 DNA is TGTGCCATCAGTGAAGGGGTCGGCACTGAAGCTTTCTTT.

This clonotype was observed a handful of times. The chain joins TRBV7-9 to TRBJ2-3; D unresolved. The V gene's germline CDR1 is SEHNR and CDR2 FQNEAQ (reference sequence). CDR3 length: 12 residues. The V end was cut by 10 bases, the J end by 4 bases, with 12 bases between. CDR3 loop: CATASRADTQYF. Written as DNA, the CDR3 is TGTGCCACGGCCTCTCGGGCAGATACGCAGTATTTT.

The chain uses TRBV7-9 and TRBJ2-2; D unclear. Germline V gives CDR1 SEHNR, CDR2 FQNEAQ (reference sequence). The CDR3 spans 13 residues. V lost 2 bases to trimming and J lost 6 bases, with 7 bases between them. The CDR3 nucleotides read TGTGCCAGCAGCTTAACGACACCCGGGGAGCTGTTTTTT. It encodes CASSLTTPGELFF.